Listed below are T cell receptor beta chains from one sample, sequenced in a study of graft-versus-host responses after intestinal transplantation. This table comes from immunoSEQ multiplex PCR, and its TCRdb copy is limited to in-frame clones, with some not included. Of 100,000 to 130,000 clones listed, roughly 87% were seen once; the top ten hold 0.71%. For these TCRs, the target antigens are not known. Source: unstimulated CD4+ T cells sorted from spleen or lymph node cells, taken before transplant. The receptors come from a human donor who was the organ donor for an intestinal transplant. The conserved cysteine and the conserved F or W are not part of the CDR3 here.

>TRBV2|TRBJ2-1
ASSETKAGVGNEQF
>TRBV2|TRBJ1-4
ASSRELGEKLF
>TRBV21-1|TRBJ2-7
ASSAWTGDTYEQY
>TRBV11-3|TRBJ1-1
ASSLGQGNTEAF
>TRBV10-3|TRBJ2-7
ATSPRDRDEQY
>TRBV9|TRBJ2-2
ASSNGQGGGELF
>TRBV4-1|TRBJ1-4
ASSQGFRGQNEKLF
>TRBV7-9|TRBJ2-7
ASSLGQGDLSDEQY
>TRBV7-9|TRBJ1-1
ASSFFTEAF
>TRBV9|TRBJ1-4
ASSVGTTNEKLF
>TRBV9|TRBJ2-3
ASSLRVAGGVDTQY
>TRBV5-1|TRBJ1-2
ASSPRDSGYT
>TRBV10-3|TRBJ2-2
AISERNSGELF
>TRBV7-2|TRBJ2-7
ASSLLPGLAGGWYEQY
>TRBV2|TRBJ2-5
ASRGLGGETQY
>TRBV28|TRBJ1-2
ASRSPPGANYGYT
>TRBV9|TRBJ2-5
ASSTHPGGVQETQY